Detailed here is one T cell receptor (beta chain). Original handling: Nucleated cell number was recorded as an estimate derived from reference gene primer amplification. Repertoires were generated with immunoSEQ multiplex PCR, while TCRdb's copy carries only in-frame clones and drops some. Clonal size and the V and J genes are those of that table, whereas D and trimming came from the DNA. The sample has around 25,000 clones; approximately 92% are singletons. The data are from a study of blood T cell repertoires in COVID-19. About the research overall: Both acute and convalescent COVID-19 samples were obtained from the United States, Italy and Spain. Sources were T cells, B-cell-depleted T cells, or PBMCs; the material itself was cDNA or gDNA.

The ends lost 7 bases at V and 1 base at J; junction bases unmatched: 12. The CDR3 spans 18 residues. Germline-derived CDR1 and CDR2 are LNHDA and SQIVND (reference sequence). The J gene is TRBJ2-2, the V gene TRBV19; 10 bases are a match to TRBD1. The material sequenced was peripheral blood. This receptor was obtained from a human donor in a cohort sampled during active COVID-19. The CDR3 protein is CASMHGTGAGKNTGELFF. The CDR3 DNA is TGTGCCAGTATGCACGGGACAGGGGCCGGAAAGAACACCGGGGAGCTGTTTTTT.